The 18 T cell receptor beta chains given below trace back to one sample, sequenced in a study of CD8 T cells in Susac syndrome. Random hexamers primed reverse transcription of about 0.45 to 1 ug RNA. Each CDR3 protein is one row after TCRdb ran MiXCR on the immunoSEQ multiplex PCR reads. The repertoire holds some 260,000 distinct CDR3 sequences, with 70% to 90% as singletons. The material sequenced was CD8+ T cells from PBMCs. The receptors originated from a human donor with multiple sclerosis.

The V and J genes are TRBV6-1 and TRBJ1-5; no clear D. CDR1 is MNHNS and CDR2 is SASEGT in the germline V gene. This CDR3 has 13 residues. V was clipped by 6 bases and J by 0 bases, with 6 bases between them. CDR3 sequence reads: CASSINSNQPQHF. CDR3 in DNA: TGTGCCAGCAGCATCAATAGCAATCAGCCCCAGCATTTT.

V is TRBV27 and J is TRBJ2-7, with D perhaps matching TRBD2 (5 bases). Germline V CDR1 and CDR2: MNHEY, SMNVEV (reference sequence). Trimming pared 2 bases from V and 5 bases from J, leaving 10 bases between. This CDR3 has 13 amino acids. Written as DNA, the CDR3 is TGTGCCAGCAGTTTAAGGGAGAAAAACGAGCAGTACTTC. Its protein is CASSLREKNEQYF.

The rearrangement links TRBV2 to TRBJ2-3, with D possibly being TRBD1 or TRBD2 (5 bases each). V lost 8 bases and J 2 bases, leaving 17 bases between the germline ends. Germline CDR1 and CDR2: SNHLY and FYNNEI. CDR3 length equals 15 residues. The CDR3 coding sequence is TGTGCCAGCGGGACCCATCCTACCCCCACAGATACGCAGTATTTT. This encodes CASGTHPTPTDTQYF.

This clonotype was picked up one time. This sequence joins TRBV12-5 and TRBJ2-1, with 10 bases that match TRBD1. The V segment lost 5 bases and the J segment 7 bases; nucleotides outside the gene matches: 8. This CDR3 is built from 15 residues. Germline V lookup: CDR1 LGHNT, CDR2 FRNRAP. The CDR3 here is CASGLDRGPGNEQFF. In nucleotides, the CDR3 is TGTGCTAGTGGTCTTGACAGGGGGCCGGGGAATGAGCAGTTCTTC.

The chain recombines TRBV7-6 with TRBJ2-2; 14 bases fit TRBD2. The germline gives CDR1 SGHVS, CDR2 FNYEAQ. This CDR3 has 18 residues. V lost 2 bases to trimming and J lost 6 bases; unmatched junction nucleotides: 8. For the CDR3, the DNA is TGTGCCAGCAGCTTAAGGGGGACTAGCGGGAGCTGGGCCGGGGAGCTGTTTTTT. Residues: CASSLRGTSGSWAGELFF.

The V call is TRBV5-1, the J call TRBJ1-2; D not certain. Germline assignment: CDR1 SGHRS and CDR2 YFSETQ. The CDR3 spans 16 residues. Trimming pared 4 bases from V and 4 bases from J, leaving 20 bases between. CDR3 loop: CASSPHLKGATYGYTF. The CDR3 nucleotides are TGCGCCAGCAGCCCCCACCTTAAAGGCGCTACCTATGGCTACACCTTC.

The chain is built from TRBV14 and TRBJ2-7, with D possibly being TRBD1 (5 bases). The germline gives CDR1 SGHDN, CDR2 FVKESK. Trimming removed 2 bases from V and 3 bases from J, with 17 bases in between. This CDR3 spans 16 amino acids. For the CDR3, the DNA is TGTGCCAGCAGCCAACGGAGCCCCAGGGATAACTACGAGCAGTACTTC. Protein: CASSQRSPRDNYEQYF.

The chain uses TRBV23-1 and TRBJ2-7; TRBD1 or TRBD2 may be the D gene (6 bases each). TRBV23-1 qualifies as an ORF whose function is uncertain. V was pared by 7 bases and J by 6 bases, with 19 bases between. The CDR3 runs 14 residues. This CDR3 reads CASTPGAFGGEQYF. CDR3 in DNA: TGCGCCAGCACTCCAGGGGCGTTCGGGGGCGAGCAGTACTTC.

The gene calls are TRBV11-2 and TRBJ2-3; no reliable D call. CDR1 and CDR2 (germline): SGHAT, FQNNGV. The CDR3 is made up of 15 amino acids. V lost 4 bases, J lost 0 bases, and 11 bases lay in between. The chain's CDR3 is CASSSRVLSTDTQYF. The CDR3 region has the DNA TGTGCCAGCAGCTCGCGAGTACTTAGCACAGATACGCAGTATTTT.

V and J are TRBV9 and TRBJ1-5, with D hard to call. Germline CDR1 is SGDLS and CDR2 is YYNGEE. V was shortened by 0 bases and J by 10 bases, with 11 bases between the two germline ends. The CDR3 consists of 13 residues. CDR3 bases: TGTGCCAGCAGCGTAGGACTGACCGGCCCCCAGCATTTT. Residues: CASSVGLTGPQHF.

The chain employs TRBV28 and TRBJ2-3; D may match TRBD1 or TRBD2 (5 bases each). Per the germline V gene, CDR1 is MDHEN and CDR2 is SYDVKM. The CDR3 sequence is 15 residues long. The germline V and J ends were trimmed by 6 bases and 4 bases, with 17 bases remaining between them. The CDR3 protein is CASRRLRDRADTQYF. CDR3 nucleotides: TGTGCCAGCAGGCGGCTGAGGGACCGCGCAGATACGCAGTATTTT.

The genes are TRBV10-3 and TRBJ1-1, with 8 bases identical to TRBD1. CDR1 and CDR2 (germline): ENHRY, SYGVKD. The CDR3 spans 11 residues. Germline trimming cut 5 bases from V and 8 bases from J; bases unmatched to any gene: 1. In DNA, the CDR3 is TGTGCCATCAGTCGGACAGGGGAAGCTTTCTTT. Translation: CAISRTGEAFF.

V usage is TRBV18 and J usage is TRBJ2-5; tentatively, D is TRBD1 (7 bases). Germline lookup yields CDR1 KGHSH and CDR2 LQKENI. Trimming shortened V by 3 bases and J by 1 base, and 15 bases separated the two germline ends. This CDR3 has 16 residues. CDR3 amino acids: CASSPRGEALQETQYF. Here the CDR3 DNA reads TGTGCCAGCTCACCCAGGGGGGAGGCCCTCCAAGAGACCCAGTACTTC.

V gene TRBV12-3 or TRBV12-4 combines with J gene TRBJ2-5; 9 bases fit TRBD2. The CDR3 length is 16 residues. The trim removed 0 bases at V and 4 bases at J, leaving 6 bases unmatched. The CDR3 bases are TGTGCCAGCAGTTTAGCGGGACTAGCCTTCGGAGAGACCCAGTACTTC. It translates to CASSLAGLAFGETQYF.

This chain uses TRBV19 with TRBJ2-7; perhaps TRBD1 as D (6 bases). The length of the CDR3 is 13 residues. The germline V gene encodes CDR1 LNHDA and CDR2 SQIVND (reference sequence). Trimming took 6 bases from V and 0 from J, leaving 9 bases between them. CDR3 protein: CASRDSFSYEQYF. Here the CDR3 DNA reads TGTGCCAGTAGGGACAGTTTCTCCTACGAGCAGTACTTC.

The V and J genes are TRBV3-1 and TRBJ2-4, with TRBD2 matching over 7 bases. V lost 3 bases to trimming and J lost 8 bases; unmatched junction nucleotides: 10. The CDR3 sequence is 15 residues long. The V gene's germline CDR1 is LGHDT and CDR2 YNNKEL (reference sequence). In nucleotides, the CDR3 is TGTGCCAGCAGCCAGGGGGTAGGGCTAGCGGACATTCAGTACTTC. It encodes CASSQGVGLADIQYF.

V gene TRBV2 combines with J gene TRBJ2-1; weak D call: TRBD1 (5 bases). Trimming removed 6 bases from V and 5 bases from J, with 8 bases in between. CDR3 length equals 12 residues. The V gene's germline CDR1 is SNHLY and CDR2 FYNNEI. CDR3 in DNA: TGTGCCAGCAGGGGCAGGGACAATGAGCAGTTCTTC. It translates to CASRGRDNEQFF. Together with reference TRBV2 and TRBJ2-1, the CDR3 gives the full variable domain: EPEVTQTPSHQVTQMGQEVILRCVPISNHLYFYWYRQILGQKVEFLVSFYNNEISEKSEIFDDQFSVERPDGSNFTLKIRSTKLEDSAMYFCASRGRDNEQFFGPGTRLTVL.

V gene TRBV5-5 combines with J gene TRBJ2-7, with D hard to call. This CDR3 is built from 14 residues. The V end was cut by 0 bases, the J end by 1 base, with 8 bases between. From germline, CDR1 is SGHKS and CDR2 YYEKEE (reference sequence). CDR3 nucleotide sequence: TGTGCCAGCAGCTTGGATCGAATTTCCTACGAGCAGTACTTC. Protein sequence: CASSLDRISYEQYF.